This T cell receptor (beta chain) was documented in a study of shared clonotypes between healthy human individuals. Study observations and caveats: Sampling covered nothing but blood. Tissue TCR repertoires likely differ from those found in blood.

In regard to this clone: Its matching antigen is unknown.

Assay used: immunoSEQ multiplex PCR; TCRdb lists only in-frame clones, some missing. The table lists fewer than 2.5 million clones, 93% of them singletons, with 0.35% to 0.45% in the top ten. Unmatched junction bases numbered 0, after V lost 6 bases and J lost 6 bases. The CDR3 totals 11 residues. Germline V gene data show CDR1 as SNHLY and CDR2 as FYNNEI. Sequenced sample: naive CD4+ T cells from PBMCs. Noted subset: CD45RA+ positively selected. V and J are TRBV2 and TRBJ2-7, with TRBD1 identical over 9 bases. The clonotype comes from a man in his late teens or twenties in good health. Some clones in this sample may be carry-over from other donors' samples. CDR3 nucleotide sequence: TGTGCCAGCAGGACAGGGGGCGAGCAGTACTTC. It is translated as CASRTGGEQYF.